Here is one TCR beta chain with its context. Its antigen is unidentified. TCRdb recomputed calls from the RT-PCR reads with MiXCR, one row per CDR3 protein. The sample has roughly 700,000 distinct CDR3 sequences, approximately 15% seen once. This sample is part of a study of response to subunit inactivated influenza vaccine. Study-wide results and caveats: The authors offered the suggestion that each seasonal influenza vaccination recruits few new T cells.

This CDR3 is 16 amino acids long. CDR1 and CDR2 (germline): SEHNR, FQNEAQ (reference sequence). The germline V and J ends were trimmed by 1 base and 4 bases, with 14 bases remaining between them. The chain combines TRBV7-9 with TRBJ2-1; the D gene is possibly TRBD2 (6 bases). Sequenced material: PBMCs from blood, taken 14 days before vaccination. The sequence came from a man between 50 and 59 years old who received an inactivated influenza vaccine. CDR3 sequence: CASSLVLGGIYNEQFF. DNA for the CDR3: TGTGCCAGCAGCTTAGTTTTGGGCGGGATTTACAATGAGCAGTTCTTC.